This T cell receptor beta chain was sequenced for a study of CD8 T cells in Susac syndrome (dated by TCRdb to between 2019 and 2020). About the full investigation: Repertoire sequencing was used to test whether CD8+ T cell activation and differentiation in Susac syndrome was antigen driven. Findings and caveats that apply to the study as a whole: The study acknowledged that relatively few individuals were included in the TCR sequencing and HLA analysis.

Peripheral blood CD8+ and CD4+ T cells from healthy donors, Susac syndrome patients and multiple sclerosis patients were profiled using high-throughput TCR beta sequencing. The healthy donors served as controls matched for age and sex. CD8+ TEMRA cells were enriched by FACS, while bulk CD8+ and CD4+ T cells were purified by magnetic negative isolation. Blood was collected in EDTA tubes and processed within 24 hours, with PBMCs isolated through density gradient centrifugation. PBMCs intended for TCR sequencing were cryopreserved in liquid nitrogen and were subsequently thawed in a 37 degrees C water bath. Purity of sorted or isolated CD4+, CD8+ and CD8+ TEMRA cells was at least 90%. RNA was extracted with the RNeasy kit and about 0.5 to 1 ug was reverse transcribed using random hexamers. The immunoSEQ multiplex PCR assay, covering 54 Vbeta and 13 Jbeta segments, was used to amplify TCR beta CDR3 regions. Bias from PCR amplification was corrected by using a synthetic template baseline for primer optimization and for computational correction. On the authors' methods: Reads were annotated to V, D and J genes per IMGT and analyzed with immunoSEQ Analyzer, keeping only productive sequences. To calculate clonality, Shannon entropy was normalized by log2 of the number of productive unique sequences and then subtracted from one. Public and private clones were assessed among the 100 most prevalent clones of each patient and control. Clones were defined as Susac-specific if absent from the healthy and MS cohorts, from around 1,000 published viral clones and from other ImmuneACCESS disease sequences. The raw public data were reprocessed by TCRdb itself: fastp quality trimming at Q25, MiXCR clonotype calling, in-frame beta chains only. Duplicate CDR3 protein sequences are folded into a single record with the most common DNA and genes. V and J calls and clone size were set by TCRdb, not the authors. The sample table holds about 200,000 distinct CDR3 sequences, of which 90% to 95% were seen once. The leading ten clones occupy approximately 0.1% of the sample.

A remark on this clonotype: This receptor's antigen is unknown. No much larger clonotype is one base removed from it; base qualities were not supplied.

The TCR sequence derives from a human donor in good health. The sequenced material came from CD4+ T cells from PBMCs.

For the CDR3, the sequence is CASSLNGQGGQTQYF. The DNA sequence reads TGTGCCAGCAGCTTAAATGGACAGGGGGGCCAGACCCAGTACTTC. Rearrangement joined TRBV7-3 to TRBJ2-5, and 10 bases in between align with TRBD1. The germline V gene encodes CDR1 SGHTA and CDR2 FQGTGA. After removal of 1 base from V and 6 bases from J, the junction retains 5 bases not matched to a gene. The CDR3 runs 15 amino acids, cysteine and phenylalanine included. The DNA shown is the 45-base CDR3, in frame from base 1.